This T cell receptor beta chain was recorded in a study of T cell repertoires in cytomegalovirus infection. Study overall: Both a matching HLA type and CMV infection were indicated by public TCR beta signatures. General observations from the study: Within the response measured ex vivo, HLA-C-restricted CMV-specific TCR beta clonotypes were dominant. Carriage of CMV together with the relevant HLA was identifiable through cumulative public TCR beta family frequency.

The CDR3 runs to 15 residues. V gave up 6 bases and J gave up 5 bases, with 20 bases separating them. Of note for this clonotype: The antigen remains undetermined. A much larger clone lies one base from this, so it may be a read error. The conserved phenylalanine or tryptophan is not found at the CDR3 terminus, so this likely reflects a read error.

From the reads, TCRdb called clonotypes with MiXCR, one entry per CDR3 protein. Counted here are approximately 550,000 distinct CDR3 sequences, approximately 15% occurring once; the ten biggest clones make up 24%. This sequence originates from a human donor in good health (CMV status not recorded). Some clones in this sample may be carry-over from other donors' samples. This chain links TRBV12-3 or TRBV12-4 with TRBJ2-7; perhaps TRBD1 as D (5 bases). Sequenced input: CD8+ T cells from PBMCs. The CDR3 loop is CASRDIGATGNEQYL. The CDR3 DNA reads as TGTGCCAGCAGGGATATAGGGGCCACCGGTAACGAGCAGTACTTA.